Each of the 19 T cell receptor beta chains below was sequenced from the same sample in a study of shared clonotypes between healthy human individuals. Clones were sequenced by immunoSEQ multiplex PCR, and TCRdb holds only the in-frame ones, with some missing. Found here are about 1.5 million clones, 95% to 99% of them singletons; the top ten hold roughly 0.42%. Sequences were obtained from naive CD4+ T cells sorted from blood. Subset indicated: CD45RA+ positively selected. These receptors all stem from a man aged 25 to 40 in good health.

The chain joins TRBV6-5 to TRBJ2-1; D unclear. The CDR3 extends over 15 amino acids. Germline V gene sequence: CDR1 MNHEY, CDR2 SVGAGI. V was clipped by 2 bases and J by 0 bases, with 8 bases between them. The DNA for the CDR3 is TGTGCCAGCAGTTACAGGAGAAGCTCCTACAATGAGCAGTTCTTC. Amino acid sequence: CASSYRRSSYNEQFF.

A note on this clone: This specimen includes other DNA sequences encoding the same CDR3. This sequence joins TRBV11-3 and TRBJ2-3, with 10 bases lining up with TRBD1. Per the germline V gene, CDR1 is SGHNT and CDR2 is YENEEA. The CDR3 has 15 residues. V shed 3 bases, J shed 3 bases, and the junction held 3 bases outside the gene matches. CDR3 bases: TGTGCCAGCAGCTTCGGACAGGGGGGAACAGATACGCAGTATTTT. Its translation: CASSFGQGGTDTQYF.

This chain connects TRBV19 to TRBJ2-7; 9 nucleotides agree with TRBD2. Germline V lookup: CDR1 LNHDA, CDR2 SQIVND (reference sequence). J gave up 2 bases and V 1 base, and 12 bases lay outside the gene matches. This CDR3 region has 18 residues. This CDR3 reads CASSIAPSGITPAYEQYF. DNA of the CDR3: TGTGCCAGTAGTATAGCCCCTAGCGGGATCACCCCCGCCTACGAGCAGTACTTC.

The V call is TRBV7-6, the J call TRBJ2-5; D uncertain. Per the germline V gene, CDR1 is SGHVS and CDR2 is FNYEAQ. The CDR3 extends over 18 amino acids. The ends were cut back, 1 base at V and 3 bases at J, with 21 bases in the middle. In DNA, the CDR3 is TGTGCCAGCAGCTTAGGACGTGGAGACACCATTCGAGAAGAGACCCAGTACTTC. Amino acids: CASSLGRGDTIREETQYF.

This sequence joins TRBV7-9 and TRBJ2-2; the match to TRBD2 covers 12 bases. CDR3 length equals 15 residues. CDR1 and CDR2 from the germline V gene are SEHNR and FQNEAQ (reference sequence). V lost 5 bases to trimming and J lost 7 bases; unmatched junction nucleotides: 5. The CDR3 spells CASSRTSGNDGELFF. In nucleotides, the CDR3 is TGTGCCAGCAGCCGGACTAGCGGGAATGACGGGGAGCTGTTTTTT.

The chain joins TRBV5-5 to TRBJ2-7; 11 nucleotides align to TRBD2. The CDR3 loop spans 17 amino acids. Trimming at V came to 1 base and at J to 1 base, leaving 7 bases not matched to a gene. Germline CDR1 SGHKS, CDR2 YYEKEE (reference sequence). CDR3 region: CASSLWAGTSGSYEQYF. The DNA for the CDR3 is TGTGCCAGCAGCTTGTGGGCCGGGACTAGCGGATCCTACGAGCAGTACTTC.

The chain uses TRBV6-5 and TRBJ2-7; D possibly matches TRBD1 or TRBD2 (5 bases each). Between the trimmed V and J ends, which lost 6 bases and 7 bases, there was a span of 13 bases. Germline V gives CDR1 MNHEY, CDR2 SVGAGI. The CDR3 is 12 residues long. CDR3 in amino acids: CASRRFEGEQYF. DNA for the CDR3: TGTGCCAGCAGACGTTTCGAGGGGGAGCAGTACTTC.

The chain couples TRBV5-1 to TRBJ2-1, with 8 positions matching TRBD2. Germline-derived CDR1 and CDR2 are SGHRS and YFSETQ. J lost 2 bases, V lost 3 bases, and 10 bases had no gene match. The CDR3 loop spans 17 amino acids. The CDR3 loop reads CASSYRGGAIPYNEQFF. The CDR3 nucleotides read TGCGCCAGCAGCTACCGGGGGGGGGCGATCCCCTACAATGAGCAGTTCTTC. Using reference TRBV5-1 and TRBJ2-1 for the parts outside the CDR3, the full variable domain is KAGVTQTPRYLIKTRGQQVTLSCSPISGHRSVSWYQQTPGQGLQFLFEYFSETQRNKGNFPGRFSGRQFSNSRSEMNVSTLELGDSALYLCASSYRGGAIPYNEQFFGPGTRLTVL.

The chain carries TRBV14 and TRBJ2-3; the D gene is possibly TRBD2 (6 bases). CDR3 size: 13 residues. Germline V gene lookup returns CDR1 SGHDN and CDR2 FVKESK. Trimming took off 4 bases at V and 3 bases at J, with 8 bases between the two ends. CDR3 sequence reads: CASSRAGTDTQYF. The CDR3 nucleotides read TGTGCCAGCAGCCGGGCGGGGACAGATACGCAGTATTTT.

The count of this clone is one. The CDR3 loop is CASSSPGTNNEQFF. The DNA for the CDR3 is TGTGCCAGTAGTAGCCCCGGGACTAACAATGAGCAGTTCTTC. This chain links TRBV19 with TRBJ2-1, with TRBD2 matching 7 bases. Germline lookup yields CDR1 LNHDA and CDR2 SQIVND (reference sequence). V shed 4 bases, J shed 5 bases, and the junction held 5 bases outside the gene matches. The CDR3 sequence is 14 residues long.

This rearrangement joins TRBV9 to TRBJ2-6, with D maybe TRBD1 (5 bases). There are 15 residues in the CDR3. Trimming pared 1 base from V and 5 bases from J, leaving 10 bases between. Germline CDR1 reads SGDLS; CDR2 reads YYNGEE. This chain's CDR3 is CASSVKAGWANVLTF. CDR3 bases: TGTGCCAGCAGCGTAAAGGCAGGGTGGGCCAACGTCCTGACTTTC.

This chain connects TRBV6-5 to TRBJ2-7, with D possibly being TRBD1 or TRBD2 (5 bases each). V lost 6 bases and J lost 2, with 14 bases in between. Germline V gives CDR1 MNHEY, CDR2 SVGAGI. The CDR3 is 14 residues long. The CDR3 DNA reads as TGTGCCAGCAGAGGGGCACCCGGGACCTACGAGCAGTACTTC. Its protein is CASRGAPGTYEQYF.

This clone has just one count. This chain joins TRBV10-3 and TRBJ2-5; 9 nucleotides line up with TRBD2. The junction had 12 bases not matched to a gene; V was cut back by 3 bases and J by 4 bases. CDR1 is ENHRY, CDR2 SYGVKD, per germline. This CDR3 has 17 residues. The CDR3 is CAISDALGAGGPETQYF. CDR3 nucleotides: TGTGCCATCAGTGACGCCTTGGGTGCGGGAGGGCCAGAGACCCAGTACTTC.

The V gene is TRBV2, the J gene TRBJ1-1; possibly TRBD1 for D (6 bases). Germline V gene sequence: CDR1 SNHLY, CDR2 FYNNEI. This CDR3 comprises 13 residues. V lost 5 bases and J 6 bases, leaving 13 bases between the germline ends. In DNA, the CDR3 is TGTGCCAGCAGTAAGGAGGGGGAAGCTGAAGCTTTCTTT. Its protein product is CASSKEGEAEAFF.

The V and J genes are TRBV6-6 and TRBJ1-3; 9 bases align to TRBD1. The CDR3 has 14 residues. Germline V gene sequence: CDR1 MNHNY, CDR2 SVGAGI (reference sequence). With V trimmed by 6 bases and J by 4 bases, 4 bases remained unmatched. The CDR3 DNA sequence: TGTGCCAGCAGCCTTGGACAGGGGGGAAACACCATATATTTT. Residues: CASSLGQGGNTIYF.

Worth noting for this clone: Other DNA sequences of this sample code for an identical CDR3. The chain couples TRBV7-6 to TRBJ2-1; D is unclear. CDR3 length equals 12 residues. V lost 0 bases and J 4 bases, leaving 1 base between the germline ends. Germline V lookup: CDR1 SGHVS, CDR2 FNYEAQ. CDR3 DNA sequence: TGTGCCAGCAGCTTAGCGTACAATGAGCAGTTCTTC. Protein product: CASSLAYNEQFF.

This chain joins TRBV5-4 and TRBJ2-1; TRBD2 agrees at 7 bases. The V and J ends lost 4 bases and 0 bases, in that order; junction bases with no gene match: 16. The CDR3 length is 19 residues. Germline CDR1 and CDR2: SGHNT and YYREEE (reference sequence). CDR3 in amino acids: CASSPILPSGGSSYNEQFF. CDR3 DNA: TGTGCCAGCAGCCCAATCCTCCCCTCCGGCGGGAGCTCCTACAATGAGCAGTTCTTC. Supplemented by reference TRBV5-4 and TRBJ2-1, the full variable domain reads ETGVTQSPTHLIKTRGQQVTLRCSSQSGHNTVSWYQQALGQGPQFIFQYYREEENGRGNFPPRFSGLQFPNYSSELNVNALELDDSALYLCASSPILPSGGSSYNEQFFGPGTRLTVL.

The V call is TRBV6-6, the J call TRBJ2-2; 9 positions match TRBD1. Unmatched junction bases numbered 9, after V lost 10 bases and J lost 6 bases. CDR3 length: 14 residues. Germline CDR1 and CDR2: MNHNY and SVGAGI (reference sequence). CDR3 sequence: CAISRTGVAGELFF. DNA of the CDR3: TGTGCCATTTCGCGGACAGGGGTTGCCGGGGAGCTGTTTTTT.

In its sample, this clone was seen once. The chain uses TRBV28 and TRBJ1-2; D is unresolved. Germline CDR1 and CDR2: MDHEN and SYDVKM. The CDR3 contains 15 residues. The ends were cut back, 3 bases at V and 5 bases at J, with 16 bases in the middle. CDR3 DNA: TGTGCCAGCAGTTTCCCCGGCGCAGGACCGTATGGCTACACCTTC. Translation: CASSFPGAGPYGYTF.